These T cell receptor beta chains were read from a single sample in a study of cytomegalovirus exposure and HLA in healthy donors. Using immunoSEQ multiplex PCR, the repertoire was profiled, and TCRdb retains in-frame clones only, with some absent. This sample carries over 100,000 clones, about 74% of them seen once, and the ten largest clones take roughly 7%. The sample was PBMCs. Every receptor here comes from a male donor in good health and CMV-seronegative. Each CDR3 is given with its conserved first and last residue. The D gene is left open where the match is weak. Size tells how often a clone was seen (once, few, many) or the class of an expanded clone, and some rows leave it out.

clone_size: few
v_call: TRBV7-2
d_call: TRBD1
j_call: TRBJ1-2
cdr3_aa: CASSFLTGVDYGYTF
cdr3_nt: TGTGCCAGCAGCTTTTTAACAGGGGTTGACTATGGCTACACCTTC

clone_size: -
v_call: TRBV28
d_call: -
j_call: TRBJ2-6
cdr3_aa: CASSLSGANVLTF
cdr3_nt: TGTGCCAGCAGCCTATCTGGGGCCAACGTCCTGACTTTC

clone_size: -
v_call: TRBV10-3
d_call: -
j_call: TRBJ2-3
cdr3_aa: CAISESTWSGSTDTQYF
cdr3_nt: TGTGCCATCAGTGAGTCGACGTGGTCAGGCAGCACAGATACGCAGTATTTT

clone_size: -
v_call: TRBV6-5
d_call: TRBD1
j_call: TRBJ1-6
cdr3_aa: CASSYGTDNSPLHF
cdr3_nt: TGTGCCAGCAGCTATGGGACAGATAATTCACCCCTCCACTTT

clone_size: -
v_call: TRBV6-1
d_call: -
j_call: TRBJ1-5
cdr3_aa: CASSAQGRGNQPQHF
cdr3_nt: TGTGCCAGCAGTGCCCAGGGAAGGGGCAATCAGCCCCAGCATTTT

clone_size: -
v_call: TRBV29-1
d_call: -
j_call: TRBJ2-5
cdr3_aa: CSGQFQETQYF
cdr3_nt: TGCAGCGGACAGTTCCAAGAGACCCAGTACTTC

clone_size: -
v_call: TRBV6-5
d_call: -
j_call: TRBJ1-4
cdr3_aa: CASSSLTGRTNEKLFF
cdr3_nt: TGTGCCAGCAGTTCCTTGACAGGTCGAACTAATGAAAAACTGTTTTTT

clone_size: -
v_call: TRBV7-8
d_call: TRBD2
j_call: TRBJ2-7
cdr3_aa: CASSLVGGLAKYEQYF
cdr3_nt: TGTGCCAGCAGCTTAGTTGGGGGACTAGCGAAATACGAGCAGTACTTC

clone_size: -
v_call: TRBV19
d_call: -
j_call: TRBJ1-5
cdr3_aa: CASSIENIGGNQPQHF
cdr3_nt: TGTGCCAGTAGTATAGAAAACATCGGAGGGAATCAGCCCCAGCATTTT

clone_size: few
v_call: TRBV27
d_call: TRBD1
j_call: TRBJ1-6
cdr3_aa: CASRGTGNSPLHF
cdr3_nt: TGTGCCAGCAGAGGGACAGGGAATTCACCCCTCCACTTT

clone_size: -
v_call: TRBV6-5
d_call: TRBD1
j_call: TRBJ2-7
cdr3_aa: CASSYTGTGTSYEQYF
cdr3_nt: TGTGCCAGCAGTTACACCGGGACAGGGACGTCCTACGAGCAGTACTTC

clone_size: -
v_call: TRBV7-2
d_call: TRBD1
j_call: TRBJ2-3
cdr3_aa: CASSLGNQGADTQYF
cdr3_nt: TGTGCCAGCAGCTTAGGGAATCAGGGGGCAGATACGCAGTATTTT

clone_size: -
v_call: TRBV5-1
d_call: TRBD1
j_call: TRBJ2-1
cdr3_aa: CASSSQGAFYNEQFF
cdr3_nt: TGCGCCAGCAGCTCCCAGGGGGCGTTTTACAATGAGCAGTTCTTC

clone_size: -
v_call: TRBV25-1
d_call: TRBD1
j_call: TRBJ1-6
cdr3_aa: CASSPQDRVNSPLHF
cdr3_nt: TGTGCCAGCAGCCCTCAGGACAGGGTTAATTCACCCCTCCACTTT

clone_size: -
v_call: TRBV7-9
d_call: TRBD2
j_call: TRBJ2-5
cdr3_aa: CASSMGLAGLQETQYF
cdr3_nt: TGTGCCAGCAGCATGGGACTAGCGGGCCTCCAAGAGACCCAGTACTTC

clone_size: few
v_call: TRBV7-8
d_call: -
j_call: TRBJ1-5
cdr3_aa: CASSLKSPGLSQPQHF
cdr3_nt: TGTGCCAGCAGCTTAAAATCGCCAGGGTTATCTCAGCCCCAGCATTTT

clone_size: -
v_call: TRBV5-4
d_call: TRBD1
j_call: TRBJ2-5
cdr3_aa: CASSPGQGRETQYF
cdr3_nt: TGTGCCAGCAGCCCTGGACAGGGCCGCGAAACCCAGTACTTC

clone_size: -
v_call: TRBV15
d_call: -
j_call: TRBJ1-1
cdr3_aa: CATSRDRGTEAFF
cdr3_nt: TGTGCCACCAGCAGAGACAGGGGCACTGAAGCTTTCTTT

clone_size: -
v_call: TRBV28
d_call: TRBD2
j_call: TRBJ2-2
cdr3_aa: CASSFPGRDTGELFF
cdr3_nt: TGTGCCAGCAGTTTTCCCGGGAGGGACACCGGGGAGCTGTTTTTT

clone_size: -
v_call: TRBV19
d_call: -
j_call: TRBJ2-2
cdr3_aa: CASSQPIGQYTGELFF
cdr3_nt: TGTGCCAGTAGCCAGCCCATCGGACAGTACACCGGGGAGCTGTTTTTT

clone_size: -
v_call: TRBV6-5
d_call: -
j_call: TRBJ2-7
cdr3_aa: CASSYTGSYEQYF
cdr3_nt: TGTGCCAGCAGTTACACCGGGTCCTACGAGCAGTACTTC

clone_size: few
v_call: TRBV4-3
d_call: -
j_call: TRBJ1-2
cdr3_aa: CASSQGRAILYGYTF
cdr3_nt: TGCGCCAGCAGCCAAGGCAGGGCTATTCTTTATGGCTACACCTTC

clone_size: -
v_call: TRBV7-9
d_call: TRBD2
j_call: TRBJ2-3
cdr3_aa: CASSNQGLAGTDTQYF
cdr3_nt: TGTGCCAGCAGCAATCAGGGACTAGCGGGAACAGATACGCAGTATTTT

clone_size: -
v_call: TRBV28
d_call: -
j_call: TRBJ1-4
cdr3_aa: CASNEAPTTNEKLFF
cdr3_nt: TGTGCCAGCAACGAGGCTCCAACAACTAATGAAAAACTGTTTTTT

clone_size: -
v_call: TRBV7-6
d_call: -
j_call: TRBJ1-3
cdr3_aa: CASSLEAVGLPGNTIYF
cdr3_nt: TGTGCCAGCAGCTTAGAGGCGGTTGGCCTACCTGGAAACACCATATATTTT

clone_size: -
v_call: TRBV5-4
d_call: TRBD2
j_call: TRBJ2-5
cdr3_aa: CASTVGGGGAETQYF
cdr3_nt: TGTGCCAGCACCGTCGGCGGCGGGGGGGCGGAGACCCAGTACTTC

clone_size: -
v_call: TRBV5-5
d_call: -
j_call: TRBJ1-2
cdr3_aa: CASRVEEPNYGYTF
cdr3_nt: TGTGCCAGCAGAGTGGAGGAACCTAACTATGGCTACACCTTC

clone_size: -
v_call: TRBV15
d_call: TRBD1
j_call: TRBJ2-5
cdr3_aa: CATSSRDSQETQYF
cdr3_nt: TGTGCCACCAGCAGCCGGGACAGTCAAGAGACCCAGTACTTC

clone_size: -
v_call: TRBV19
d_call: -
j_call: TRBJ2-7
cdr3_aa: CASSFGTLAYEQYF
cdr3_nt: TGTGCCAGTAGTTTCGGGACATTAGCCTACGAGCAGTACTTC

clone_size: -
v_call: TRBV15
d_call: TRBD1
j_call: TRBJ2-7
cdr3_aa: CATSRDRVDRRIYEQYF
cdr3_nt: TGTGCCACCAGCAGAGATCGCGTGGACAGGCGGATCTACGAGCAGTACTTC

clone_size: -
v_call: TRBV7-9
d_call: -
j_call: TRBJ2-2
cdr3_aa: CASSFTTIREGTGELFF
cdr3_nt: TGTGCCAGCAGCTTTACGACTATACGCGAGGGCACCGGGGAGCTGTTTTTT

clone_size: -
v_call: TRBV7-9
d_call: TRBD1
j_call: TRBJ1-3
cdr3_aa: CASRPRQGASGNTIYF
cdr3_nt: TGTGCCAGCAGACCTCGACAGGGGGCATCTGGAAACACCATATATTTT

clone_size: -
v_call: TRBV5-1
d_call: TRBD1
j_call: TRBJ2-2
cdr3_aa: CASSLLHGTGGIAGELFF
cdr3_nt: TGCGCCAGCAGCTTGCTCCACGGGACAGGGGGCATTGCCGGGGAGCTGTTTTTT

clone_size: -
v_call: TRBV7-2
d_call: TRBD2
j_call: TRBJ2-3
cdr3_aa: CASSPEGLAYDTQYF
cdr3_nt: TGTGCCAGCAGCCCCGAGGGACTAGCGTACGATACGCAGTATTTT

clone_size: -
v_call: TRBV5-1
d_call: TRBD1
j_call: TRBJ1-1
cdr3_aa: CASSLNPGTGSFEAFF
cdr3_nt: TGCGCCAGCAGCTTGAACCCCGGGACAGGGTCGTTTGAAGCTTTCTTT

clone_size: -
v_call: TRBV27
d_call: TRBD2
j_call: TRBJ2-1
cdr3_aa: CASTLSGGLSSYNEQFF
cdr3_nt: TGTGCCAGCACCCTTAGCGGGGGTCTGAGCTCCTACAATGAGCAGTTCTTC

clone_size: -
v_call: TRBV9
d_call: -
j_call: TRBJ2-2
cdr3_aa: CASSVQARNTGELFF
cdr3_nt: TGTGCCAGCAGCGTACAAGCGAGAAACACCGGGGAGCTGTTTTTT

clone_size: -
v_call: TRBV19
d_call: -
j_call: TRBJ2-7
cdr3_aa: CASSKNEHPSDEQYF
cdr3_nt: TGTGCCAGTAGTAAGAACGAACACCCTTCCGACGAGCAGTACTTC

clone_size: -
v_call: TRBV20-1
d_call: -
j_call: TRBJ2-3
cdr3_aa: CSVTSTDTQYF
cdr3_nt: TGCAGTGTGACAAGCACAGATACGCAGTATTTT

clone_size: -
v_call: TRBV7-9
d_call: TRBD1
j_call: TRBJ1-2
cdr3_aa: CASSLGGQLYGYTF
cdr3_nt: TGTGCCAGCAGCTTAGGGGGACAGCTCTATGGCTACACCTTC

clone_size: -
v_call: TRBV7-2
d_call: TRBD2
j_call: TRBJ2-7
cdr3_aa: CASSLLTSGGSYEQYF
cdr3_nt: TGTGCCAGCAGCTTACTGACTAGCGGGGGTTCCTACGAGCAGTACTTC

clone_size: -
v_call: TRBV7-9
d_call: TRBD2
j_call: TRBJ2-1
cdr3_aa: CASSPLLAGENNEQFF
cdr3_nt: TGTGCCAGCAGCCCTCTACTAGCGGGGGAGAACAATGAGCAGTTCTTC